This TCR beta chain originates from a study of blood T cell repertoires in COVID-19. V dropped 8 bases and J dropped 3 bases, with 9 bases sitting between them. Germline V gene lookup returns CDR1 SGHRS and CDR2 YFSETQ. The CDR3 has 11 amino acids. Sequencing used immunoSEQ multiplex PCR; TCRdb keeps in-frame clones, though not all of them. The sample lists fewer than 200,000 clones; approximately 85% were seen once. The gene calls are TRBV5-1 and TRBJ2-7; no definite D call. The sequence was obtained from a woman aged 18-29 years who had recovered from COVID-19. Sequenced material: PBMCs or T cells enriched from blood (not recorded which). The CDR3 is CASKRDYEQYF. CDR3 sequence (DNA): TGCGCCAGTAAGAGAGACTACGAGCAGTACTTC.